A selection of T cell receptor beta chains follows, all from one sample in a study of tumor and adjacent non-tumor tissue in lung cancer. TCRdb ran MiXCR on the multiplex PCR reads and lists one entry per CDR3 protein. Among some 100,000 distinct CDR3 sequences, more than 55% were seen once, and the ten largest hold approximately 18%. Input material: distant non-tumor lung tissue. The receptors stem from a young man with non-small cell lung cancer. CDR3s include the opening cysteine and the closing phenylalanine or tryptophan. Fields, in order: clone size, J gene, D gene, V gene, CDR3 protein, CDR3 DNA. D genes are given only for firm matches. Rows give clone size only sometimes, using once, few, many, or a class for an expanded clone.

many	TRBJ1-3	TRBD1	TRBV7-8	CASSLLPGTDNSGNTIYF	TGTGCCAGCAGCTTATTACCCGGGACAGATAACTCTGGAAACACCATATATTTT
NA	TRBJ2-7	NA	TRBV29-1	CSVEGTTLLEQYF	TGCAGCGTTGAAGGAACTACTCTTCTCGAGCAGTACTTC
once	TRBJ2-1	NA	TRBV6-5	CASSRTAYKEHFF	TGTGCCAGCAGTAGGACAGCTTACAAAGAGCACTTCTTC
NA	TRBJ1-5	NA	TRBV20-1	CSASQGGYQPQHF	TGCAGTGCTAGTCAGGGTGGATATCAGCCCCAGCATTTT
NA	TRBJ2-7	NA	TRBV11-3	CASSLRGAGEQYF	TGTGCCAGCAGCCTCCGAGGGGCCGGCGAGCAGTACTTC
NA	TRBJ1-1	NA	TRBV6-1	CASSELGRQAFF	TGTGCCAGCAGTGAACTAGGGAGGCAAGCTTTCTTT
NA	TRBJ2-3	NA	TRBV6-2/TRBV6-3	CASSNGGPDTQYF	TGTGCCAGCAGTAATGGCGGGCCTGACACGCAGTATTTT
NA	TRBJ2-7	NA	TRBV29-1	CSAQPGFSYEQYF	TGCAGTGCTCAACCGGGCTTCTCCTACGAGCAGTACTTC
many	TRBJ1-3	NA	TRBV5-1	CASSANGALSGNTIYF	TGCGCCAGCAGCGCAAACGGGGCGCTCTCTGGAAACACCATATATTTT
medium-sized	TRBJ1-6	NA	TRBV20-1	CSARGTNSPLHF	TGCAGTGCTAGAGGGACAAATTCACCCCTCCACTTT
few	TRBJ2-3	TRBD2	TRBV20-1	CSARGRAGGPPDTQYF	TGCAGTGCTAGAGGTCGCGCGGGGGGGCCCCCAGATACGCAATATTTT
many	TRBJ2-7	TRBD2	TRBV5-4	CASSLAGGTYEQYF	TGTGCCAGCAGCCTAGCGGGAGGGACCTACGAGCAGTACTTC
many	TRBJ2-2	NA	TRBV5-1	CASSLAVGGTGELFF	TGCGCCAGCAGCTTGGCGGTGGGGGGCACCGGGGAGCTGTTTTTT
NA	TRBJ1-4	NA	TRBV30	CAWTIDSGTRNEKLFF	TGTGCCTGGACTATTGATTCCGGGACACGCAATGAAAAACTGTTTTTT
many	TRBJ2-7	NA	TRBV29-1	CSVGGRRNGEQYF	TGCAGCGTTGGGGGGAGACGGAACGGGGAGCAGTACTTC
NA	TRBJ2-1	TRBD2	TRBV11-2	CASSLVWGAGAGYNEQFF	TGTGCCAGCAGCTTAGTTTGGGGAGCGGGAGCCGGCTACAATGAGCAGTTCTTC
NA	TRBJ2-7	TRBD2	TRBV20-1	CSARDERLAEGTYEQYF	TGCAGTGCTAGAGATGAAAGGCTAGCGGAGGGGACCTACGAGCAGTACTTC
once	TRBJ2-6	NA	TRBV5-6	CASSPRGRRGSSSGVNVLTF	TGTGCCAGCAGCCCCCGCGGTCGGAGGGGCTCCTCATCTGGGGTCAACGTCCTGACTTTC
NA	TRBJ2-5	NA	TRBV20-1	CSARVSVPQETQYF	TGCAGTGCTAGAGTTAGCGTGCCTCAAGAGACCCAGTACTTC
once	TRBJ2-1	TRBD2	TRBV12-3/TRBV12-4	CASSLGGASEEFF	TGTGCCAGCAGTCTCGGGGGGGCCAGTGAGGAGTTCTTC
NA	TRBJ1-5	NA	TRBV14	CASSQEGNSNLPQHF	TGTGCCAGCAGCCAAGAGGGAAATAGCAATCTGCCCCAACATTTT
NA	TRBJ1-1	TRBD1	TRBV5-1	CASSRDSFQSTEAFF	TGCGCCAGCAGCCGGGACAGTTTCCAGAGCACTGAAGCTTTCTTT
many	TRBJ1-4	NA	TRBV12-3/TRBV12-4	CASTKAGHNEKLFF	TGTGCCAGCACCAAAGCGGGGCATAATGAAAAACTGTTTTTT
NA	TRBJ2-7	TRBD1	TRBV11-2	CASTLTGTGGGEQYF	TGTGCCAGCACCTTAACCGGGACAGGGGGCGGCGAGCAGTACTTC
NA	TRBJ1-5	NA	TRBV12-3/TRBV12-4	CASCIPPSPPQHF	TGTGCCAGCTGTATCCCTCCCAGCCCGCCCCAGCATTTT
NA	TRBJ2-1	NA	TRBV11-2	CASSLYLNEQFF	TGTGCCAGCAGCTTATATCTGAATGAGCAGTTCTTC
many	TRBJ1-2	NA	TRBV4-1	CASSQDLQGYGYTF	TGCGCCAGCAGCCAAGATCTGCAGGGCTATGGCTACACCTTC
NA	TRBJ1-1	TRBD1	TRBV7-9	CASSYRQGTDMNTEAFF	TGTGCCAGCAGCTACCGACAGGGCACCGACATGAACACTGAAGCTTTCTTT
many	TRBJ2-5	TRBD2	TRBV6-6	CASRKGGSGETQYF	TGTGCCAGCAGGAAAGGCGGGAGTGGGGAGACCCAGTACTTC
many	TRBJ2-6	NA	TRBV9	CASSVGSGANVLTF	TGTGCCAGCAGCGTAGGCTCTGGGGCCAACGTCCTGACTTTC
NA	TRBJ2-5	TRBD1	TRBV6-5	CASDPWTGQERTQYF	TGTGCCAGCGATCCCTGGACAGGACAAGAGAGGACCCAGTACTTC
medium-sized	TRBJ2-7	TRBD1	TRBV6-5	CASTMGVGTGNSYEQYF	TGTGCCAGCACCATGGGAGTTGGGACAGGGAACTCCTACGAGCAGTACTTC
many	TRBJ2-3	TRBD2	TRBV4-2	CASSQDNSGGADTQYF	TGTGCCAGCAGCCAAGATAACAGCGGGGGGGCCGATACGCAGTATTTT
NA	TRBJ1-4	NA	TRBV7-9	CASSSTDGEKLFF	TGTGCCAGCAGCTCGACGGACGGGGAAAAACTGTTTTTT
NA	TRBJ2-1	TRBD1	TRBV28	CATLVRTGADHNEQFF	TGTGCCACCCTGGTCCGGACAGGGGCCGACCACAATGAGCAGTTCTTC
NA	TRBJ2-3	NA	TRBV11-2	CASSLVAGQSTDTQYF	TGTGCCAGCAGCTTAGTGGCCGGACAGAGCACAGATACGCAGTATTTT
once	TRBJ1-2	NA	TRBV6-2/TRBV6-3	CANSYPGTNYGYTF	TGTGCCAACAGCTACCCAGGCACGAACTATGGCTACACCTTC
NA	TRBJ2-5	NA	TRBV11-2	CASSLESQETQYF	TGTGCCAGCAGCTTAGAATCGCAAGAGACCCAGTACTTC
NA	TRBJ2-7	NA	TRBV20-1	CSAKMAIGEQYF	TGCAGTGCAAAGATGGCTATCGGCGAGCAGTACTTC
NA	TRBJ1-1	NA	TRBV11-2	CACSLREATQENTEAFF	TGTGCCTGCAGCTTGAGAGAGGCGACACAGGAGAACACTGAAGCTTTCTTT
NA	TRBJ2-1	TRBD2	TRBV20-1	CSARPGLAYNEQSF	TGCAGTGCTAGACCAGGACTAGCCTACAATGAGCAGTCCTTC
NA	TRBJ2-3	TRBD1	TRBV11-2	CASNQRERGRQYF	TGTGCCAGCAACCAAAGGGAAAGGGGGCGGCAGTATTTT
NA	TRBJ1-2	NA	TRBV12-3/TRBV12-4	CANSLSRDRAYGYTF	TGTGCCAACAGTTTGTCAAGGGATAGGGCTTATGGCTACACTTTC
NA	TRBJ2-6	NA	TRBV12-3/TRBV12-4	CASSWGAGWANVLTF	TGTGCCAGCAGCTGGGGGGCGGGCTGGGCCAACGTCCTGACTTTC
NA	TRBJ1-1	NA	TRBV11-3	CASSFRLGNTEAFF	TGTGCCAGCAGCTTTAGACTGGGGAACACTGAAGCTTTCTTT
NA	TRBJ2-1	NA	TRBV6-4	CASGDSAGSYNEQFF	TGTGCCAGCGGTGACTCCGCAGGCTCCTACAATGAGCAGTTCTTC
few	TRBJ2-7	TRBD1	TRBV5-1	CASSRGQGFHEQYF	TGCGCCAGCAGCCGAGGACAGGGGTTCCACGAGCAGTACTTC
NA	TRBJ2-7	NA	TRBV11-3	CASSLTGNEQYF	TGCGCCAGCAGCTTAACAGGTAACGAGCAGTACTTC
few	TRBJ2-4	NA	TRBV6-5	CASSYSLVSDIQYF	TGTGCCAGCAGTTACTCACTAGTAAGCGACATTCAGTACTTC